This paragraph covers one TCR beta chain sequence. Antigen specificity is unknown. The data were obtained in a study of OX40 agonist ivuxolimab in advanced cancers. On the study more broadly: It was permissible to have had prior anti-PD-1, anti-PD-L1 or anti-CTLA-4 therapy, and around 41% had some.

Assay used: immunoSEQ multiplex PCR; TCRdb lists only in-frame clones, some missing. Of some 110,000 clones listed, roughly nine tenths are singletons. From germline, CDR1 is SEHNR and CDR2 FQNEAQ (reference sequence). The CDR3 contains 14 residues. Trimming left V 3 bases short and J 6 bases short, with 12 bases between. Study conclusions and caveats: Antigen specificity was not determined for the expanded peripheral T cells. At doses 0.1 to 3.0 mg/kg, CD4+ and CD8+ clones expanded. Among T cells, CD8+ cells averaged more expanded clones than CD4+ cells.

This specimen consisted of CD4+ or CD8+ T cells sorted from blood, obtained in a trial of the OX40 agonist ivuxolimab. This sequence originates from an adult with an advanced solid tumor such as melanoma, head and neck, liver or kidney cancer. The chain combines TRBV7-9 with TRBJ2-1, with D perhaps matching TRBD1 or TRBD2 (5 bases each). CDR3 DNA sequence: TGTGCCAGCAGCTTTACTAGTCAGGGCAATGAGCAGTTCTTC. Protein product: CASSFTSQGNEQFF. Based on the CDR3 plus reference TRBV7-9 and TRBJ2-1, the full variable domain is DTGVSQNPRHKITKRGQNVTFRCDPISEHNRLYWYRQTLGQGPEFLTYFQNEAQLEKSRLLSDRFSAERPKGSFSTLEIQRTEQGDSAMYLCASSFTSQGNEQFFGPGTRLTVL.